These 8 T cell receptor beta chains were all obtained from the same sample, sequenced in a study of blood T cell repertoires in COVID-19. Clones were read by immunoSEQ multiplex PCR, and TCRdb kept only the in-frame ones, dropping some. The data show more than 400,000 clones, approximately 90% seen once. Sequenced input: PBMCs or T cells enriched from blood (not recorded which). Every receptor here comes from a woman younger than 35 who had recovered from COVID-19.

V usage is TRBV5-5 and J usage is TRBJ1-2, with TRBD1 as a possible D gene (6 bases). Germline V gives CDR1 SGHKS, CDR2 YYEKEE (reference sequence). V lost 3 bases to trimming and J lost 0 bases, with 21 bases between them. The CDR3 is made up of 18 amino acids. CDR3 amino acids: CASSSLGPRQETNYGYTF. DNA of the CDR3: TGTGCCAGCAGCTCGTTGGGGCCGAGACAGGAAACTAACTATGGCTACACCTTC.

This chain joins TRBV30 and TRBJ2-2, with 7 nucleotides matching TRBD2. This CDR3 is built from 13 residues. V was clipped by 3 bases and J by 6 bases; unmatched bases: 4. Looked up from germline, CDR1 is GTSNPN and CDR2 is SVGIG (reference sequence). The CDR3 DNA is TGTGCCTGGAGACGTCGGGGGGCCGGGGAGCTGTTTTTT. The encoded protein is CAWRRRGAGELFF.

The J gene is TRBJ2-5, the V gene TRBV18; D not resolved. Trimming took off 4 bases at V and 2 bases at J, with 5 bases between the two ends. The CDR3 is 12 amino acids. The germline CDR1 and CDR2 sequences are KGHSH and LQKENI. The CDR3 loop reads CASSLTQETQYF. The CDR3 bases are TGTGCCAGCTCACTCACACAAGAGACCCAGTACTTC.

The chain recombines TRBV10-3 with TRBJ2-5; 10 positions match TRBD1. V lost 9 bases and J lost 4; bases outside the gene matches: 8. The CDR3 consists of 14 residues. CDR1 ENHRY and CDR2 SYGVKD come from the germline V gene. The CDR3 coding sequence is TGTGCCATGGGGGGACAGGGGATAGGAGAGACCCAGTACTTC. Translation gives CAMGGQGIGETQYF.

The chain recombines TRBV5-1 with TRBJ2-1, with 8 bases identical to TRBD1. Trimming at V came to 6 bases and at J to 3 bases, leaving 8 bases not matched to a gene. CDR1 SGHRS and CDR2 YFSETQ come from the germline V gene. The length of the CDR3 is 15 residues. CDR3 sequence reads: CASILGGTGYNEQFF. The CDR3 coding sequence is TGCGCCAGCATACTGGGTGGGACAGGCTACAATGAGCAGTTCTTC. The entire variable domain, with the rest obtained from reference TRBV5-1 and TRBJ2-1, is as follows: KAGVTQTPRYLIKTRGQQVTLSCSPISGHRSVSWYQQTPGQGLQFLFEYFSETQRNKGNFPGRFSGRQFSNSRSEMNVSTLELGDSALYLCASILGGTGYNEQFFGPGTRLTVL.

Here the CDR3 DNA reads TGCGCCAGCAGCTTGGAAAGGGGCCAAGCGTCCTACGAGCAGTACTTC. Protein sequence: CASSLERGQASYEQYF. This chain uses TRBV5-1 with TRBJ2-7; weak D call: TRBD1 (5 bases). V was shortened by 0 bases and J by 1 base, with 14 bases between the two germline ends. Per the germline V gene, CDR1 is SGHRS and CDR2 is YFSETQ. CDR3 length: 16 amino acids. Supplemented by reference TRBV5-1 and TRBJ2-7, the full variable domain reads KAGVTQTPRYLIKTRGQQVTLSCSPISGHRSVSWYQQTPGQGLQFLFEYFSETQRNKGNFPGRFSGRQFSNSRSEMNVSTLELGDSALYLCASSLERGQASYEQYFGPGTRLTVT.

V is TRBV7-8 and J is TRBJ1-1; no clear D. CDR3 length equals 12 residues. The V gene lost 9 bases and the J gene lost 2 bases, with 10 bases spanning the gap. Per germline, CDR1 SGHVS and CDR2 FQNEAQ. The CDR3 coding sequence is TGTGCCAGTAGCGAGGTAAACACTGAAGCTTTCTTT. Encoded protein: CASSEVNTEAFF. Based on the CDR3 plus reference TRBV7-8 and TRBJ1-1, the full variable domain is GAGVSQSPRYKVAKRGQDVALRCDPISGHVSLFWYQQALGQGPEFLTYFQNEAQLDKSGLPSDRFFAERPEGSVSTLKIQRTQQEDSAVYLCASSEVNTEAFFGQGTRLTVV.

This rearrangement joins TRBV5-1 to TRBJ1-6; D not resolved. The germline V gene has CDR1 SGHRS and CDR2 YFSETQ. The CDR3 contains 13 residues. Trimming stripped 0 bases from V and 9 bases from J, with 7 bases between. CDR3 in amino acids: CASSLVLTSPLHF. In DNA, the CDR3 is TGCGCCAGCAGCTTGGTCCTAACTTCACCCCTCCACTTT.